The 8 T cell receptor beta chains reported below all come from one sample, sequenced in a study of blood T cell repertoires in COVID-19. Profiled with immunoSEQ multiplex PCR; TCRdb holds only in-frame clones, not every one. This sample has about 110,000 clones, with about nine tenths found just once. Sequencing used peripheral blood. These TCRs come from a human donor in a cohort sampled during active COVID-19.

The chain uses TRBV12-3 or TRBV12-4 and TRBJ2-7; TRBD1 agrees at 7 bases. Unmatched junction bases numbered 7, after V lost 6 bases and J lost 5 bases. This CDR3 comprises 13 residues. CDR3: CASRRTGAHEQYF. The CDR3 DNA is TGTGCCAGCAGGAGAACAGGGGCCCACGAGCAGTACTTC.

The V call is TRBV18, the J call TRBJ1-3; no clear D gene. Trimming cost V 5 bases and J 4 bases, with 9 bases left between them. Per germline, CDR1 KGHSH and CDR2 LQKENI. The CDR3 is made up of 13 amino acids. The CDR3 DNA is TGTGCCAGCTCATACGACAAGGGAAACACCATATATTTT. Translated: CASSYDKGNTIYF.

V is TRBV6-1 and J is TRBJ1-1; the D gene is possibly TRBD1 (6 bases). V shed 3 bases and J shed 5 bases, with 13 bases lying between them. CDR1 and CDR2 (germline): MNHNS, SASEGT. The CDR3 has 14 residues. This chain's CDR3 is CASSETYRATEAFF. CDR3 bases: TGTGCCAGCAGTGAGACTTACAGGGCGACTGAAGCTTTCTTT.

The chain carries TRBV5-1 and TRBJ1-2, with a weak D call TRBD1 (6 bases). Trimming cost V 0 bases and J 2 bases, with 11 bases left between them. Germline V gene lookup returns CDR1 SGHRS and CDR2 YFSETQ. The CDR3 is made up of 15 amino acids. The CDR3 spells CASSLETGSNYGYTF. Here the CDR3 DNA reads TGCGCCAGCAGCTTGGAGACAGGATCCAACTATGGCTACACCTTC.

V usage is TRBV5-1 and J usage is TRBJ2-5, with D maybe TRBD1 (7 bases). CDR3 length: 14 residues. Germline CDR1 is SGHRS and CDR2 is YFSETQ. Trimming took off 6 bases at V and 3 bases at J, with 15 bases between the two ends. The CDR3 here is CASKEGQLEETQYF. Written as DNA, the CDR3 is TGCGCCAGCAAGGAGGGACAGCTAGAAGAGACCCAGTACTTC.

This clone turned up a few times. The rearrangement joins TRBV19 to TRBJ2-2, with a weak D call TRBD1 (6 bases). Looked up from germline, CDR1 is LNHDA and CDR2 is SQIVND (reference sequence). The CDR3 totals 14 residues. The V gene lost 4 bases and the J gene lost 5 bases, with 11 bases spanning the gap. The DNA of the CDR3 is TGTGCCAGTAGTACGCGTACAGGGACCGGGGAGCTGTTTTTT. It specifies CASSTRTGTGELFF. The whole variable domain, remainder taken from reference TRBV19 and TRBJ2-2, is DGGITQSPKYLFRKEGQNVTLSCEQNLNHDAMYWYRQDPGQGLRLIYYSQIVNDFQKGDIAEGYSVSREKKESFPLTVTSAQKNPTAFYLCASSTRTGTGELFFGEGSRLTVL.

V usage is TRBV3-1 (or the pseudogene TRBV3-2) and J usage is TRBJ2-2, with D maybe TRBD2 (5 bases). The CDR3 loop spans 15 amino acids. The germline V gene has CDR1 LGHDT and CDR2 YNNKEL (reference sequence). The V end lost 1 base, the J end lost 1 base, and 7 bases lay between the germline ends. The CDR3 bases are TGTGCCAGCAGCCAAGGACTAATGAACACCGGGGAGCTGTTTTTT. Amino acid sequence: CASSQGLMNTGELFF.

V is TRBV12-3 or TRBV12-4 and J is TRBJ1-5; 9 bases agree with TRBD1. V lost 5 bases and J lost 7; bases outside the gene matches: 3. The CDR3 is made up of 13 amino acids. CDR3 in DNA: TGTGCCAGCAGTATGGACAGGGGCCAGCCCCAGCATTTT. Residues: CASSMDRGQPQHF.